This T cell receptor beta chain was retrieved from a study of CD8+CD57+ T cells in acquired aplastic anemia. Study background: DNA from sorted CD4+ and CD8+ cells averaged about 3.2 ug.

Genomic DNA, the template, was used for profiling of the TCR beta VDJ and CDR3. TCRdb fed the reads into MiXCR, producing one record per CDR3 protein. The table includes hundreds of thousands of distinct CDR3 sequences, around 30% detected once. The CDR3 covers 11 residues. Germline V gene sequence: CDR1 KGHDR, CDR2 SFDVKD. Deletions cut 3 bases from V and 11 bases from J, with 9 bases between. This clonotype occurred once. Previously, flow cytometry had revealed CD8+CD57+ cell expansion in the patients chosen for sequencing. This chain joins TRBV24-1 and TRBJ1-1; no clear D gene. Sequencing was performed on sorted CD4+, CD8+, or CD8+CD57+ T cells (not recorded which) from PBMCs. The TCR sequence derives from a human donor with aplastic anemia. This CDR3 reads CATSDGRDAFF. For the CDR3, the DNA is TGTGCCACCAGTGATGGTCGGGATGCTTTCTTT.